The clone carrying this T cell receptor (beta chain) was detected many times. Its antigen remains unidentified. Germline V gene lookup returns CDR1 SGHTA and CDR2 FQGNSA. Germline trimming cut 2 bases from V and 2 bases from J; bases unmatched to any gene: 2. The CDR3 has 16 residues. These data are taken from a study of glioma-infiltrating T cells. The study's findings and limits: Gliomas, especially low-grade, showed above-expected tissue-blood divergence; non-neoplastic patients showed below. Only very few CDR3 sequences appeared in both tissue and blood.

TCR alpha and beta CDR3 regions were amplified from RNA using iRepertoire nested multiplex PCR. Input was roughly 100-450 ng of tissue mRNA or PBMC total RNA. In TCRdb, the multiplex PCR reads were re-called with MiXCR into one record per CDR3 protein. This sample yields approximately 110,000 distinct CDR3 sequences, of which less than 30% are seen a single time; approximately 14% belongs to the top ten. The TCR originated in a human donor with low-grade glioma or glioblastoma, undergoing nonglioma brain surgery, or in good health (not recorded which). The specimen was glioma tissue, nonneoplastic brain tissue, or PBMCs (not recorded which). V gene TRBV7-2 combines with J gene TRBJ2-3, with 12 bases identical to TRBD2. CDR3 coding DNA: TGTGCCAGCAGCTTAAGGACTAGCGGGACCACAGATACGCAGTATTTT. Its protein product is CASSLRTSGTTDTQYF. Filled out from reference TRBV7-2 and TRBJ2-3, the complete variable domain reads GAGVSQSPSNKVTEKGKDVELRCDPISGHTALYWYRQSLGQGLEFLIYFQGNSAPDKSGLPSDRFSAERTGGSVSTLTIQRTQQEDSAVYLCASSLRTSGTTDTQYFGPGTRLTVL.